This is a list of T cell receptor beta chains from one sample in a study of blood T cell repertoires in COVID-19. Sequenced by immunoSEQ multiplex PCR; TCRdb stores in-frame clones only, minus some. This sample has around 110,000 clones, with approximately 82% found just once. Specimen: peripheral blood. The source is a man aged 30-40 years with acute or convalescent COVID-19. Each CDR3 is given with its conserved first and last residue. Fields, in order: V gene, J gene, D gene, clone size, CDR3 DNA, CDR3 protein. A D gene is named only where the DNA matches it firmly. Rows give clone size only sometimes, using once, few, many, or a class for an expanded clone.

V gene: TRBV9; J gene: TRBJ2-1; D gene: TRBD1; clone size: NA; CDR3 DNA: TGTGCCAGCAGCGTCCACGGCGGTATGACAGGGGACAATGAGCAGTTCTTC; CDR3 protein: CASSVHGGMTGDNEQFF
V gene: TRBV6-5; J gene: TRBJ2-1; D gene: NA; clone size: NA; CDR3 DNA: TGTGCCAGCAGGCTGTATCGGGGTGCCTACAATGAGCAGTTCTTC; CDR3 protein: CASRLYRGAYNEQFF
V gene: TRBV9; J gene: TRBJ2-2; D gene: NA; clone size: once; CDR3 DNA: TGTGCCAGCAGCGTAGCAGGGAACACCGGGGAGCTGTTTTTT; CDR3 protein: CASSVAGNTGELFF
V gene: TRBV7-2; J gene: TRBJ2-3; D gene: NA; clone size: NA; CDR3 DNA: TGTGCCAGCAGCGATACGCACTTCCGGACGCAGTATTTT; CDR3 protein: CASSDTHFRTQYF
V gene: TRBV7-9; J gene: TRBJ1-1; D gene: NA; clone size: NA; CDR3 DNA: TGTGCCAGCAGCTTAGGGGGGGGCGTAGGCACTGAAGCTTTCTTT; CDR3 protein: CASSLGGGVGTEAFF
V gene: TRBV5-1; J gene: TRBJ1-6; D gene: NA; clone size: NA; CDR3 DNA: TGCGCCAGCAGCTTGCGGGGGTCGGACTCACCCCTCCACTTT; CDR3 protein: CASSLRGSDSPLHF
V gene: TRBV11-2; J gene: TRBJ2-2; D gene: NA; clone size: NA; CDR3 DNA: TGTGCCAGCAGCTTCTGGGGCCCACGGGTCGGGGAGCTGTTTTTT; CDR3 protein: CASSFWGPRVGELFF
V gene: TRBV6-1; J gene: TRBJ2-3; D gene: NA; clone size: NA; CDR3 DNA: TGTGCCAGCAGTGAGGGATCCTGGGGGGCAGATACGCAGTATTTT; CDR3 protein: CASSEGSWGADTQYF
V gene: TRBV5-1; J gene: TRBJ2-7; D gene: TRBD2; clone size: once; CDR3 DNA: TGCGCCAGCAGCCAAGGGACTATTGCGAGCTCCTACGAGCAGTACTTC; CDR3 protein: CASSQGTIASSYEQYF
V gene: TRBV5-1; J gene: TRBJ2-3; D gene: TRBD2; clone size: NA; CDR3 DNA: TGCGCCAGCAGCTTAACTAGCGGGATCACAGATACGCAGTATTTT; CDR3 protein: CASSLTSGITDTQYF
V gene: TRBV21-1; J gene: TRBJ2-1; D gene: NA; clone size: NA; CDR3 DNA: TGTGCCAGCAGCAAAGGGGAGACTAGCGGGAGCGGGAGTGAGCAGTTCTTC; CDR3 protein: CASSKGETSGSGSEQFF
V gene: TRBV19; J gene: TRBJ1-4; D gene: TRBD1; clone size: NA; CDR3 DNA: TGTGCCAGGGCCTTAAGGACAGGGGAAAAACTGTTTTTT; CDR3 protein: CARALRTGEKLFF
V gene: TRBV6-5; J gene: TRBJ2-7; D gene: NA; clone size: NA; CDR3 DNA: TGTGCCAGCAGTCGGGGGACAGAACACGACGAGCAGTACTTC; CDR3 protein: CASSRGTEHDEQYF
V gene: TRBV6-5; J gene: TRBJ1-2; D gene: NA; clone size: once; CDR3 DNA: TGTGCCAGCAGTTATACTTCTGGGGGGGGTAACTATGGCTACACCTTC; CDR3 protein: CASSYTSGGGNYGYTF
V gene: TRBV7-9; J gene: TRBJ1-1; D gene: NA; clone size: NA; CDR3 DNA: TGTGCCAGCAGCCAAATACAGGGTCGGGGCACTGAAGCTTTCTTT; CDR3 protein: CASSQIQGRGTEAFF
V gene: TRBV5-4; J gene: TRBJ1-2; D gene: NA; clone size: NA; CDR3 DNA: TGTGCCAGCAGCTTGAACAGGGCCATAAACTTAGGCTACACCTTC; CDR3 protein: CASSLNRAINLGYTF
V gene: TRBV2; J gene: TRBJ1-5; D gene: TRBD1; clone size: few; CDR3 DNA: TGTGCCAGCAGTGGGACAGGGGGCGGCGGTCAGCCCCAGCATTTT; CDR3 protein: CASSGTGGGGQPQHF
V gene: TRBV12-3/TRBV12-4; J gene: TRBJ1-1; D gene: NA; clone size: NA; CDR3 DNA: TGTGCCAGCAGTTTAGGGGCTGAAGCCTTCTTT; CDR3 protein: CASSLGAEAFF
V gene: TRBV18; J gene: TRBJ1-3; D gene: NA; clone size: NA; CDR3 DNA: TGTGCCAGCTCACCGAGACAGGACTCGGGAAACACCATATATTTT; CDR3 protein: CASSPRQDSGNTIYF
V gene: TRBV7-6; J gene: TRBJ2-3; D gene: NA; clone size: NA; CDR3 DNA: TGTGCCAGCAGCTCGGGCTCCCCGGCCGGGGCAGATACGCAGTATTTT; CDR3 protein: CASSSGSPAGADTQYF
V gene: TRBV12-3/TRBV12-4; J gene: TRBJ1-2; D gene: NA; clone size: NA; CDR3 DNA: TGTGCCAGCAGTCGACAGCACGGCTACACCTTC; CDR3 protein: CASSRQHGYTF
V gene: TRBV5-1; J gene: TRBJ1-2; D gene: NA; clone size: once; CDR3 DNA: TGCGCCAGCAGCAGTCAGGCTAACTATGGCTACACCTTC; CDR3 protein: CASSSQANYGYTF
V gene: TRBV24-1; J gene: TRBJ1-2; D gene: TRBD1; clone size: NA; CDR3 DNA: TGTGCCACCAGCTCCGGACAGGGCTGGGGCTACACCTTC; CDR3 protein: CATSSGQGWGYTF
V gene: TRBV11-3; J gene: TRBJ2-1; D gene: TRBD1; clone size: NA; CDR3 DNA: TGTGCCAGCAGCCGCACAGGGGGCAATGAGCAGTTCTTC; CDR3 protein: CASSRTGGNEQFF
V gene: TRBV7-9; J gene: TRBJ1-1; D gene: NA; clone size: NA; CDR3 DNA: TGTGCCAGCAGCCCAAACAGGGCCTTTTTT; CDR3 protein: CASSPNRAFF
V gene: TRBV5-6; J gene: TRBJ1-2; D gene: TRBD1; clone size: NA; CDR3 DNA: TGTGCCAGCAGCTTTTCCCAGGGGGTCGGTGGCTACACCTTC; CDR3 protein: CASSFSQGVGGYTF
V gene: TRBV12-3/TRBV12-4; J gene: TRBJ1-2; D gene: NA; clone size: NA; CDR3 DNA: TGTGCCAGCAGTTTAGAACACCAATATGGCTACACCTTC; CDR3 protein: CASSLEHQYGYTF
V gene: TRBV27; J gene: TRBJ2-1; D gene: NA; clone size: many; CDR3 DNA: TGTGCCAGCTTCCCATGGGCGGGACGTATGAATGAGCAGTTCTTC; CDR3 protein: CASFPWAGRMNEQFF
V gene: TRBV27; J gene: TRBJ1-6; D gene: NA; clone size: NA; CDR3 DNA: TGTGCCAGCAGTTTGTACCTGGGGCGGAAACTCCACTTT; CDR3 protein: CASSLYLGRKLHF
V gene: TRBV7-2; J gene: TRBJ2-1; D gene: NA; clone size: NA; CDR3 DNA: TGTGCCAGCAGCTACCGGGACTTGTACAATGAGCAGTTCTTC; CDR3 protein: CASSYRDLYNEQFF
V gene: TRBV21-1; J gene: TRBJ2-1; D gene: NA; clone size: NA; CDR3 DNA: TGTGCCAGCAGCCCCCGCAGAGTTTCAAGACTAGCGGGATCCTACAATGAGCAGTTCTTC; CDR3 protein: CASSPRRVSRLAGSYNEQFF
V gene: TRBV29-1; J gene: TRBJ1-1; D gene: NA; clone size: NA; CDR3 DNA: TGCAGCGTCACCAGTGGGAACACTGAAGCTTTCTTT; CDR3 protein: CSVTSGNTEAFF
V gene: TRBV6-5; J gene: TRBJ1-2; D gene: TRBD1; clone size: few; CDR3 DNA: TGTGCCAGCAGTCCCGGGACAGGGGGCTATGGCTACACCTTC; CDR3 protein: CASSPGTGGYGYTF
V gene: TRBV4-1; J gene: TRBJ2-5; D gene: NA; clone size: once; CDR3 DNA: TGCGCCAGCAGCTATGAAGCGGTCCCCCAAGAGACCCAGTACTTC; CDR3 protein: CASSYEAVPQETQYF
V gene: TRBV5-5; J gene: TRBJ2-7; D gene: TRBD1; clone size: NA; CDR3 DNA: TGTGCCAGCAGCTTGTACGAGAGGGGGCCCTACGAGCAGTACTTC; CDR3 protein: CASSLYERGPYEQYF
V gene: TRBV19; J gene: TRBJ2-1; D gene: NA; clone size: NA; CDR3 DNA: TGTGCCAGTAACTCAGGGATGTGGAATGAGCAGTTCTTC; CDR3 protein: CASNSGMWNEQFF
V gene: TRBV9; J gene: TRBJ2-3; D gene: TRBD2; clone size: NA; CDR3 DNA: TGTGCCAGCAGCCCTCGACTAGCGGGCCTCCGGGCAGATACGCAGTATTTT; CDR3 protein: CASSPRLAGLRADTQYF
V gene: TRBV27; J gene: TRBJ2-7; D gene: TRBD2; clone size: NA; CDR3 DNA: TGTGCCAGCAGTTTATGGGCTAGCGGGGCCTACGAGCAGTACTTC; CDR3 protein: CASSLWASGAYEQYF
V gene: TRBV7-6; J gene: TRBJ2-6; D gene: NA; clone size: NA; CDR3 DNA: TGTGCCAGCAGCTTAGAGCTAGCGAATGCCAACGTCCTGACTTTC; CDR3 protein: CASSLELANANVLTF
V gene: TRBV19; J gene: TRBJ1-1; D gene: NA; clone size: few; CDR3 DNA: TGTGCCAGTAGCCCAGGGAGGGGACACACTGAAGCTTTCTTT; CDR3 protein: CASSPGRGHTEAFF
V gene: TRBV5-1; J gene: TRBJ2-7; D gene: TRBD1; clone size: NA; CDR3 DNA: TGCGCCAGCAGCCCGGGACAGAACTACGAGCAGTACTTC; CDR3 protein: CASSPGQNYEQYF
V gene: TRBV11-3; J gene: TRBJ1-1; D gene: TRBD1; clone size: NA; CDR3 DNA: TGTGCCAGCAGCCGACAGGGGAACACTGAAGCTTTCTTT; CDR3 protein: CASSRQGNTEAFF
V gene: TRBV7-9; J gene: TRBJ1-1; D gene: NA; clone size: NA; CDR3 DNA: TGTGCCAGCAGCTTCGGGGCAGGGGCTGAAGCTTTCTTT; CDR3 protein: CASSFGAGAEAFF
V gene: TRBV19; J gene: TRBJ1-1; D gene: NA; clone size: NA; CDR3 DNA: TGTGCCAGTAGTATAGTCCGGTGGGCAGGGCTCACTGAAGCTTTCTTT; CDR3 protein: CASSIVRWAGLTEAFF
V gene: TRBV11-2; J gene: TRBJ1-1; D gene: NA; clone size: NA; CDR3 DNA: TGTGCCAGCAGCCTTGGGGAGTCCCTGGATACTTTCTTT; CDR3 protein: CASSLGESLDTFF
V gene: TRBV5-4; J gene: TRBJ1-2; D gene: NA; clone size: NA; CDR3 DNA: TGTGCCAGCAGCTTCGGACAGAGCAACTATGGCTACACCTTC; CDR3 protein: CASSFGQSNYGYTF
V gene: TRBV19; J gene: TRBJ2-3; D gene: NA; clone size: NA; CDR3 DNA: TGTGCCAGTAGCACGGGACATAGCACAGATACGCAGTATTTT; CDR3 protein: CASSTGHSTDTQYF
V gene: TRBV9; J gene: TRBJ2-1; D gene: NA; clone size: NA; CDR3 DNA: TGTGCCAGCAAATCTGACAGTGAGCAGTTCTTC; CDR3 protein: CASKSDSEQFF
V gene: TRBV5-1; J gene: TRBJ2-5; D gene: NA; clone size: NA; CDR3 DNA: TGCGCCAGCAGAACCGGGGAGACCCAGTACTTC; CDR3 protein: CASRTGETQYF
V gene: TRBV3-1/TRBV3-2; J gene: TRBJ2-3; D gene: TRBD2; clone size: NA; CDR3 DNA: TGTGCCAGCAGCCTAGGTCGGGGGGGCCATGTAGTGCAGTATTTT; CDR3 protein: CASSLGRGGHVVQYF
V gene: TRBV2; J gene: TRBJ1-5; D gene: NA; clone size: NA; CDR3 DNA: TGTGCCAGCGGTGTTCAGGGCAATGTAGCAGTGAGGAATCAGCCCCAGCATTTT; CDR3 protein: CASGVQGNVAVRNQPQHF
V gene: TRBV29-1; J gene: TRBJ2-3; D gene: NA; clone size: NA; CDR3 DNA: TGCAGCGTTGTGAGTAGTCCGAGGCAGTATTTT; CDR3 protein: CSVVSSPRQYF